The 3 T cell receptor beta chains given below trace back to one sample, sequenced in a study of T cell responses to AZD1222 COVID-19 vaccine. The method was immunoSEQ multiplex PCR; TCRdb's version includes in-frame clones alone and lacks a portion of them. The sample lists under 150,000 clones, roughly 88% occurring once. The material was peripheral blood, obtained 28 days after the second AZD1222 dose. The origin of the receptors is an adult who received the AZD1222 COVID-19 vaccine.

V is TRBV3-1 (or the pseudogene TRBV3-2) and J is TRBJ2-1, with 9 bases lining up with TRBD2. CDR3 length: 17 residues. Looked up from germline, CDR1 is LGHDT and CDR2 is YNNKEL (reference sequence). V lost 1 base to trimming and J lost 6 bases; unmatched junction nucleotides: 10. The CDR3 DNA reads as TGTGCCAGCAGCCAAGGCGGGGCGGCGGGAGGGCTCAATGAGCAGTTCTTC. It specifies CASSQGGAAGGLNEQFF.

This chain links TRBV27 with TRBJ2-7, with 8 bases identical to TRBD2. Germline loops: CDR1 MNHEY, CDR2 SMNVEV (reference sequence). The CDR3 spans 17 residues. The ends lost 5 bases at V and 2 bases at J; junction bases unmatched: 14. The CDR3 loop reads CASSRSRSGAGAYEQYF. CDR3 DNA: TGTGCCAGCAGTCGATCCAGAAGTGGAGCGGGAGCCTACGAGCAGTACTTC.

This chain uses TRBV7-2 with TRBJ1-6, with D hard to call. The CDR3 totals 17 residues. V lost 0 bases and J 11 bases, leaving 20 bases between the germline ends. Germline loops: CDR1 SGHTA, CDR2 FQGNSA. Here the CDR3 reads CASSLAPRETRRAPLHF. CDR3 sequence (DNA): TGTGCCAGCAGCTTAGCGCCCCGGGAAACCCGTCGGGCACCCCTCCACTTT.